This T cell receptor beta chain appears in the sequencing data of a study of blood T cell repertoires in COVID-19. For the study at large: The samples span acute and convalescent COVID-19 from the United States, Italy and Spain. T cells, B-cell-depleted T cells, or PBMCs supplied cDNA or gDNA.

Trimming shortened V by 0 bases and J by 6 bases, and 5 bases separated the two germline ends. The CDR3 is 12 residues long. Germline lookup yields CDR1 LGHNA and CDR2 YNFKEQ. Original data processing: Scientists estimated how many nucleated cells there were by amplifying reference gene primers. Profiling relied on immunoSEQ multiplex PCR, and the TCRdb table lists in-frame clones only, not all of them. D and trimming come from the DNA, and the V and J calls and clone size come from that table. Of about 70,000 clones in the sample, roughly 89% were seen once. The chain uses TRBV4-2 and TRBJ2-5; TRBD2 might be the D (5 bases). This sequence originates from a man aged 45-60 years with active COVID-19. Sequences were obtained from peripheral blood. The CDR3 nucleotides are TGTGCCAGCAGCCAAGACGGGAAGACCCAGTACTTC. It yields the protein CASSQDGKTQYF.